The entry below gives a single TCR beta chain sequence along with its context. The antigen is undetermined. Via MiXCR, TCRdb re-called the reads, giving one row per CDR3 protein. The repertoire includes 150,000 to 200,000 distinct CDR3 sequences, 17% of them detected once, and around 20% sits in the top ten. The data belong to a study of T cell repertoires in cytomegalovirus infection. At the level of the study: Indications came from public TCR beta signatures; they pointed to CMV infection and to a matching HLA type.

Study results and caveats: Carriage of CMV together with the relevant HLA was identifiable through cumulative public TCR beta family frequency.

This CDR3 is 13 amino acids long. The germline gives CDR1 DFQATT, CDR2 SNEGSKA (reference sequence). The V gene lost 5 bases and the J gene lost 4 bases, with 14 bases spanning the gap. The TCR sequence derives from a human donor in good health (CMV status not recorded). Some clones in this sample may be carry-over from other donors' samples. Material for sequencing was CD8+ T cells from PBMCs. V and J are TRBV20-1 and TRBJ1-2; unclear D gene. In DNA form, the CDR3 reads TGCAGTGCTCCAGAACCTGGTGCCTATGGCTACACCTTC. Translated, it gives CSAPEPGAYGYTF.